The next 23 T cell receptor beta chains were all read from a single sample in a study of shared clonotypes between healthy human individuals (TCRdb year 2020). The library was made by the immunoSEQ multiplex PCR assay. Sourced from immuneACCESS, this table was stored by TCRdb with only in-frame sequences that have V and J called. A share of the clones is absent; for the studies checked, an unresolved V gene accounts for under half, and the remainder has no known explanation. Within this sample are approximately 620,000 clones, with more than 95% of them counted one time only. The top ten constitute roughly 0.05% of the sample. The specimen sequenced was naive CD4+ T cells sorted from blood. This specimen's cell subset or site label, per the study, means: CD45RA+ positively selected. All receptors come from a woman under 40 in good health.

The J gene is TRBJ2-4, the V gene TRBV5-1; D might be TRBD1 (6 bases). V lost 5 bases to trimming and J lost 7 bases, with 22 bases between them. CDR1 and CDR2 (germline): SGHRS, YFSETQ. This CDR3 has 16 amino acids. The CDR3 nucleotides read TGCGCCAGCAGGCCGAACGGTGACAGGTTGATTAACATTCAGTACTTC. Its translation: CASRPNGDRLINIQYF.

This clone was counted only a few times. The V and J genes are TRBV7-9 and TRBJ1-1; a weak D match, TRBD1 (5 bases). Trimming took 5 bases from V and 11 from J, leaving 18 bases between them. Germline CDR1 reads SEHNR; CDR2 reads FQNEAQ (reference sequence). CDR3 length: 13 amino acids. In DNA, the CDR3 is TGTGCCAGCAGCCCAGATGGGACGCAGCGGGCTTTCTTT. It yields the protein CASSPDGTQRAFF.

This chain links TRBV27 with TRBJ2-1; 12 bases align to TRBD2. The CDR3 contains 15 residues. In germline, CDR1 is MNHEY, CDR2 SMNVEV (reference sequence). V lost 6 bases, J lost 7 bases, and 7 bases stayed unmatched. The CDR3 DNA reads TGTGCCAGCAGCCGTCCGGGACTAGCGGGTAATGAGCAGTTCTTC. This gives the protein CASSRPGLAGNEQFF.

The genes are TRBV5-1 and TRBJ2-1; TRBD1 matches at 9 bases. Germline V gene sequence: CDR1 SGHRS, CDR2 YFSETQ. J lost 2 bases, V lost 4 bases, and 4 bases had no gene match. The CDR3 sequence is 15 residues long. The CDR3 sequence: CASSGTGGPYNEQFF. In DNA, the CDR3 is TGCGCCAGCAGCGGTACAGGGGGCCCCTACAATGAGCAGTTCTTC.

Comment on this clone: Here the CDR3 omits its conserved ending phenylalanine or tryptophan, so a read error is the likely source. It is unclear where the CDR3 begins or ends on the DNA, so no DNA is shown, and the CDR3 is as TCRdb lists it. J is TRBJ2-6 and V is TRBV1. TRBV1 is labeled a pseudogene. The CDR3 is 8 residues long, counting both termini. The CDR3 loop reads CTSSQVSD.

The chain has TRBV6-6 and TRBJ2-2; a possible D gene is TRBD1 (5 bases). V lost 7 bases, J lost 1 base, and 13 bases lay in between. The CDR3 runs 15 residues. The germline gives CDR1 MNHNY, CDR2 SVGAGI (reference sequence). The CDR3 DNA reads as TGTGCCAGCACCTACAGAGACAGGAACACCGGGGAGCTGTTTTTT. Encoded protein: CASTYRDRNTGELFF.

V is TRBV19 and J is TRBJ1-1; the match to TRBD1 covers 8 bases. V shed 3 bases and J 5 bases; nucleotides not matched to a gene: 11. The V gene's germline CDR1 is LNHDA and CDR2 SQIVND (reference sequence). The CDR3 is 16 residues long. DNA for the CDR3: TGTGCCAGTAGTATTTCTGGTACAGGGGGAACGACTGAAGCTTTCTTT. Translating it yields CASSISGTGGTTEAFF.

The chain uses TRBV5-1 and TRBJ1-2, with 7 bases lining up with TRBD1. CDR1 and CDR2 (germline): SGHRS, YFSETQ. The CDR3 covers 16 residues. V lost 0 bases and J lost 4; bases outside the gene matches: 9. The CDR3 spells CASSLDRGVFSYGYTF. The CDR3 DNA follows: TGCGCCAGCAGCTTGGACAGGGGAGTCTTTAGCTATGGCTACACCTTC. Drawing the rest from reference TRBV5-1 and TRBJ1-2, the complete variable domain is KAGVTQTPRYLIKTRGQQVTLSCSPISGHRSVSWYQQTPGQGLQFLFEYFSETQRNKGNFPGRFSGRQFSNSRSEMNVSTLELGDSALYLCASSLDRGVFSYGYTFGSGTRLTVV.

The chain uses TRBV19 and TRBJ2-6, with D hard to call. Trimming took 4 bases from V and 1 from J, leaving 8 bases between them. The CDR3 length is 15 residues. Germline CDR1 LNHDA, CDR2 SQIVND (reference sequence). In nucleotides, the CDR3 is TGTGCCAGTAGTAGGTGGGTGTCTGGGGCCAACGTCCTGACTTTC. Residues: CASSRWVSGANVLTF. The entire variable domain, with the rest obtained from reference TRBV19 and TRBJ2-6, is as follows: DGGITQSPKYLFRKEGQNVTLSCEQNLNHDAMYWYRQDPGQGLRLIYYSQIVNDFQKGDIAEGYSVSREKKESFPLTVTSAQKNPTAFYLCASSRWVSGANVLTFGAGSRLTVL.

The rearrangement links TRBV12-1 to TRBJ2-1; the DNA was not compared with TRBD2, the D call given in the table. TRBV12-1 represents a pseudogene. The CDR3 consists of 14 residues. Here the CDR3 reads CASRTSGSINEQFF. CDR3 coding DNA: TGTGCCAGCAGAACTAGCGGGAGTATAAATGAGCAGTTCTTC.

The J gene is TRBJ2-1, the V gene TRBV7-9; 7 bases agree with TRBD2. V shed 5 bases and J 3 bases; nucleotides not matched to a gene: 7. Germline V gives CDR1 SEHNR, CDR2 FQNEAQ (reference sequence). The CDR3 is 15 residues long. CDR3 coding DNA: TGTGCCAGCAGCCTTCTAGCGGCCTTCTACAATGAGCAGTTCTTC. Amino acid sequence: CASSLLAAFYNEQFF.

The chain carries TRBV12-2 and TRBJ2-7; the table's D call, TRBD2, was not checked against the DNA. TRBV12-2 is reported as a pseudogene. The CDR3 has 14 amino acids. The CDR3 protein is CASRQRRPSYEQYF. In DNA form, the CDR3 reads TGTGCAAGTCGCCAGCGCCGACCCTCCTACGAGCAGTACTTC.

V is TRBV28 and J is TRBJ2-7, with 9 bases that match TRBD1. There are 14 residues in the CDR3. The V and J ends lost 1 base and 5 bases, in that order; junction bases with no gene match: 3. Germline V gene sequence: CDR1 MDHEN, CDR2 SYDVKM. This CDR3 is CASSLLGQGHEQYF. The CDR3 coding sequence is TGTGCCAGCAGTTTATTGGGACAGGGCCACGAGCAGTACTTC.

V and J are TRBV11-3 and TRBJ1-3, with D unclear. V dropped 1 base and J dropped 1 base, with 5 bases sitting between them. CDR1 and CDR2 (germline): SGHNT, YENEEA. This CDR3 spans 14 amino acids. CDR3 amino acids: CASSLGGSGNTIYF. DNA of the CDR3: TGTGCCAGCAGCTTAGGGGGTTCTGGAAACACCATATATTTT.

This CDR3 is CASRYGGEVKQPQHF. As DNA, the CDR3 is TGTGCCAGTAGGTACGGGGGAGAGGTAAAACAGCCCCAGCATTTT. This chain joins TRBV19 and TRBJ1-5, with a possible D match to TRBD1 (5 bases). Trimming cost V 6 bases and J 7 bases, with 19 bases left between them. The germline gives CDR1 LNHDA, CDR2 SQIVND (reference sequence). This CDR3 is 15 amino acids long.

The CDR3 DNA sequence: TGCGCCAGCAGCAGTTCCGGGACAGGGGAAAAACTGTTTTTT. Its protein product is CASSSSGTGEKLFF. The chain links TRBV5-1 to TRBJ1-4, with 9 bases identical to TRBD1. The CDR3 runs 14 residues. Germline V CDR1 and CDR2: SGHRS, YFSETQ. The V segment lost 4 bases and the J segment 8 bases; nucleotides outside the gene matches: 6.

The V and J genes are TRBV4-1 and TRBJ1-2; D might be TRBD1 (6 bases). The CDR3 is 14 residues long. Germline CDR1 reads MGHRA; CDR2 reads YSYEKL. V was pared by 4 bases and J by 8 bases, with 17 bases between. DNA for the CDR3: TGCGCCAGCAGCCTCGCAGGGGCGGCGGGAGGCTACACCTTC. It codes for CASSLAGAAGGYTF.

This clone was seen a single time. The chain is built from TRBV5-1 and TRBJ2-5, with a possible D match to TRBD2 (6 bases). This CDR3 is built from 15 residues. V was cut by 0 bases and J by 7 bases, with 16 bases left in between. Germline loops: CDR1 SGHRS, CDR2 YFSETQ. The CDR3 sequence is CASSLAIRRDGTQYF. CDR3 DNA sequence: TGCGCCAGCAGCTTGGCCATCAGGCGGGACGGGACCCAGTACTTC.

The chain links TRBV27 to TRBJ2-7; D is possibly TRBD1 (6 bases). V lost 5 bases and J 6 bases, leaving 14 bases between the germline ends. This CDR3 contains 13 residues. Germline CDR1 is MNHEY and CDR2 is SMNVEV (reference sequence). CDR3 bases: TGTGCCAGCAGTCCGAACAGGGTTGGCGAGCAGTACTTC. Protein product: CASSPNRVGEQYF.

The chain combines TRBV18 with TRBJ1-2, with 7 bases identical to TRBD1. The CDR3 is made up of 14 amino acids. Germline loops: CDR1 KGHSH, CDR2 LQKENI. With 2 bases clipped from V and 5 bases from J, the junction kept 5 bases outside the gene matches. The CDR3 nucleotides are TGTGCCAGCTCACCAACTGACAGGGAGTATGGCTACACCTTC. Protein: CASSPTDREYGYTF.

This rearrangement joins TRBV28 to TRBJ1-4; D not certain. Germline V gene lookup returns CDR1 MDHEN and CDR2 SYDVKM. V was pared by 3 bases and J by 7 bases, with 3 bases between. This CDR3 has 11 residues. CDR3 sequence: CASSFSEKLFF. The CDR3, as DNA: TGTGCCAGCAGTTTCAGTGAAAAACTGTTTTTT.

The V and J genes are TRBV28 and TRBJ1-2, with TRBD1 as a possible D gene (5 bases). V was shortened by 6 bases and J by 7 bases, with 18 bases between the two germline ends. Germline values: CDR1 MDHEN, CDR2 SYDVKM. The CDR3 covers 14 residues. The CDR3 spells CASSTLRGIRGYTF. CDR3 bases: TGTGCCAGCAGCACCCTCCGGGGGATTCGTGGCTACACCTTC.

The rearrangement links TRBV9 to TRBJ2-5; D gene uncertain. CDR1 and CDR2 from the germline V gene are SGDLS and YYNGEE. This CDR3 has 12 amino acids. The germline V and J ends were trimmed by 3 bases and 0 bases, with 3 bases remaining between them. CDR3 amino acids: CASSEYQETQYF. The CDR3 bases are TGTGCCAGCAGCGAGTACCAAGAGACCCAGTACTTC. The whole variable domain, filled in from reference TRBV9 and TRBJ2-5, reads DSGVTQTPKHLITATGQRVTLRCSPRSGDLSVYWYQQSLDQGLQFLIQYYNGEERAKGNILERFSAQQFPDLHSELNLSSLELGDSALYFCASSEYQETQYFGPGTRLLVL.